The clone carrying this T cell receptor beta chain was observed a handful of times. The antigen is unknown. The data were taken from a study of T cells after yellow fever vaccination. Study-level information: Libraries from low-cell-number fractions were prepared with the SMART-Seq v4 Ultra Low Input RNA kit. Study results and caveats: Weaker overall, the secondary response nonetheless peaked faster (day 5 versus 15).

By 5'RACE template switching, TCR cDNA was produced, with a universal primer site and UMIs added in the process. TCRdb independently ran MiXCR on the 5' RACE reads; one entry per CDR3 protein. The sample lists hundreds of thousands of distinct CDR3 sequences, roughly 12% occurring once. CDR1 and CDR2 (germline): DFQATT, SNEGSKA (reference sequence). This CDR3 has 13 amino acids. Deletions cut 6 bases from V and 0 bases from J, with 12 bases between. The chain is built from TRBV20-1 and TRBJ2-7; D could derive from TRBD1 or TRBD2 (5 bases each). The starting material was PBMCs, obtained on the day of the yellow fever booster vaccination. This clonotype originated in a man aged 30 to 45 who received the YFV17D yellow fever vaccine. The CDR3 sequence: CSAGRGVSYEQYF. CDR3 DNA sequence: TGCAGTGCAGGCCGAGGGGTCTCCTACGAGCAGTACTTC.